This TCR beta chain was sequenced during a study of patients and donors after allogeneic stem cell transplantation. This clonotype was seen only a few times. MiXCR was run by TCRdb on the RT-PCR reads, yielding one entry per CDR3 protein. The sample gives 200,000 to 250,000 distinct CDR3 sequences, around 41% of which show up once; 11% is in the top ten. Per germline, CDR1 SEHNR and CDR2 FQNEAQ (reference sequence). Trimming pared 4 bases from V and 0 bases from J, leaving 4 bases between. The CDR3 contains 12 residues. This clonotype was obtained from a human donor who was either an allogeneic HSCT recipient or a stem cell or donor lymphocyte infusion donor (not recorded which). It is not recorded whose cells these are; they may come from a transplant donor. Sequencing was performed on blood, either unsorted or a sorted T cell fraction (not recorded which). The chain recombines TRBV7-9 with TRBJ2-7, with no clear D. The CDR3 DNA is TGTGCCAGCAGCTCCCCCTCCTACGAGCAGTACTTC. Its translation is CASSSPSYEQYF.